The 5 T cell receptor beta chains below all came from one sample that was sequenced in a study of pediatric ulcerative colitis. This table comes from immunoSEQ multiplex PCR, and its TCRdb copy is limited to in-frame clones, with some not included. Among 59,000 or so clones listed, over 70% were seen once. The sequencing sample was made of blood. The receptors originated from a boy under 18 with moderate ulcerative colitis.

There are a few counts of this clone. The chain joins TRBV7-9 to TRBJ2-7; tentatively, D is TRBD2 (6 bases). V was clipped by 1 base and J by 2 bases, with 18 bases between them. This CDR3 is 17 amino acids long. In germline, CDR1 is SEHNR, CDR2 FQNEAQ (reference sequence). In DNA form, the CDR3 reads TGTGCCAGCAGCTTAGGGGGACTGCGCATTGAGGCCTACGAGCAGTACTTC. Its translation is CASSLGGLRIEAYEQYF.

This chain uses TRBV2 with TRBJ1-2; perhaps TRBD1 as D (6 bases). The CDR3 consists of 15 residues. Germline values: CDR1 SNHLY, CDR2 FYNNEI. The V and J ends lost 6 bases and 0 bases respectively, with 14 bases between them. DNA for the CDR3: TGTGCCAGCAGGGGAGAGGACAGCTCTAACTATGGCTACACCTTC. Amino acids: CASRGEDSSNYGYTF.

This chain connects TRBV5-5 to TRBJ1-4; D is unresolved. The CDR3 spans 14 residues. Per the germline V gene, CDR1 is SGHKS and CDR2 is YYEKEE (reference sequence). V was cut by 2 bases and J by 6 bases, with 11 bases left in between. CDR3: CASSFILADEKLFF. Here the CDR3 DNA reads TGTGCCAGCAGCTTTATATTGGCGGATGAAAAACTGTTTTTT.

V and J are TRBV6-1 and TRBJ1-2; maybe TRBD1 (6 bases). CDR3 length: 15 amino acids. CDR1 is MNHNS and CDR2 is SASEGT in the germline V gene. With 7 bases removed from V and 2 bases from J, the gap between germline ends came to 17 bases. CDR3 sequence (DNA): TGTGCCAGCAAAAGAGGACAGCTTCTAAACTATGGCTACACCTTC. This gives the protein CASKRGQLLNYGYTF.

The chain employs TRBV6-5 and TRBJ1-4; TRBD1 matches 7 bases. Germline-derived CDR1 and CDR2 are MNHEY and SVGAGI. This CDR3 spans 16 amino acids. V was clipped by 0 bases and J by 3 bases; unmatched bases: 4. The DNA for the CDR3 is TGTGCCAGCAGTTACTCGGACAGGAGACCTAATGAAAAACTGTTTTTT. Its translation is CASSYSDRRPNEKLFF.